Listed here are 4 T cell receptor beta chains from one sample, sequenced in a study of CD4 T cells in relation to SARS-CoV-2 and coronaviruses. CD4+ T cells from unexposed donors were obtained before the COVID-19 pandemic (2011-2018). Libraries were prepared by immunoSEQ multiplex PCR; TCRdb keeps only in-frame clonotypes and omits some of them. The sample holds about 59,000 clones, roughly 90% seen once. The specimen sequenced was memory CD4+ T cells from PBMCs. The receptors derive from a human donor in good health.

V usage is TRBV7-3 and J usage is TRBJ2-1; TRBD2 matches at 16 bases. Germline assignment: CDR1 SGHTA and CDR2 FQGTGA. Trimming took 5 bases from V and 7 from J; bases not matched to a gene: 5. The CDR3 is 16 amino acids. The CDR3: CASSLGTSGRANEQFF. The CDR3 region has the DNA TGTGCCAGCAGCCTAGGGACTAGCGGGAGGGCTAATGAGCAGTTCTTC. The complete variable domain, with remaining parts taken from reference TRBV7-3 and TRBJ2-1, reads GAGVSQTPSNKVTEKGKYVELRCDPISGHTALYWYRQSLGQGPEFLIYFQGTGAADDSGLPNDRFFAVRPEGSVSTLKIQRTERGDSAVYLCASSLGTSGRANEQFFGPGTRLTVL.

The chain couples TRBV11-3 to TRBJ1-5; D might be TRBD1 (5 bases). From germline, CDR1 is SGHNT and CDR2 YENEEA. This CDR3 contains 15 residues. V dropped 5 bases and J dropped 5 bases, with 16 bases sitting between them. The CDR3 spells CASSLPPRGDQPQHF. The CDR3, as DNA: TGTGCCAGCAGCCTGCCGCCGCGGGGGGATCAGCCCCAGCATTTT.

The rearrangement joins TRBV9 to TRBJ2-5; 7 bases are shared with TRBD1. Germline loops: CDR1 SGDLS, CDR2 YYNGEE. V lost 5 bases and J lost 5; bases outside the gene matches: 6. This CDR3 is built from 13 residues. The CDR3 spells CASSLGTVETQYF. CDR3 nucleotides: TGTGCCAGCAGTCTCGGGACAGTTGAGACCCAGTACTTC.

This chain uses TRBV6-5 with TRBJ2-3, with D perhaps given as TRBD1 or TRBD2 (5 bases each). The CDR3 contains 15 residues. Trimming left V 2 bases short and J 4 bases short, with 13 bases between. Germline V lookup: CDR1 MNHEY, CDR2 SVGAGI. The CDR3 sequence is CASSYRGLRADTQYF. CDR3 in DNA: TGTGCCAGCAGTTACAGGGGATTGAGGGCAGATACGCAGTATTTT.